This TCR beta chain was identified in a study of T cells in Graves' hyperthyroidism and ophthalmopathy. A word on this clonotype: Its antigen is still unknown.

RNA transcripts gave rise to amplified TCR beta CDR3 regions. With the HTBI primer set, the TCR CDR3 went through a first round of RT-PCR. TCRdb independently ran MiXCR on the multiplex PCR reads; one entry per CDR3 protein. The sample includes roughly 570,000 distinct CDR3 sequences, just over 45% of them seen just once. Study-wide findings and caveats: In validation, the model predicted ophthalmopathy. These predictions came a median about 6.5 months before onset. From stable hyperthyroidism, ophthalmopathy was separated by a 13 V-J model. Among clonotypes expanded in thyroid above 0.001, most were also found in blood.

Trimming stripped 7 bases from V and 2 bases from J, with 15 bases between. Germline-derived CDR1 and CDR2 are SGHTA and FQGNSA. This CDR3 region has 14 residues. The sequence came from an adult woman with Graves' disease, either hyperthyroidism or ophthalmopathy (not recorded which). The sequencing sample was made of peripheral blood or thyroid tissue (not recorded which). This sequence joins TRBV7-2 and TRBJ2-7; either TRBD1 or TRBD2 may fit D (5 bases each). The DNA of the CDR3 is TGTGCCAGCAAGGTGACAGACTACACCTACGAGCAGTACTTC. Protein: CASKVTDYTYEQYF.